This passage covers 6 T cell receptor beta chains from one sample sequenced in a study of cytomegalovirus exposure and HLA in healthy donors. PCR used 60 Vbeta primers and 13 Jbeta primers. Assay: immunoSEQ multiplex PCR; the TCRdb copy retains only in-frame clones and omits some. The sample holds around 130,000 clones, roughly four fifths seen once. Sequenced sample: PBMCs. Receptor source: a woman aged 18-35 years in good health and CMV-seronegative.

The rearrangement links TRBV18 to TRBJ1-5, with D perhaps matching TRBD1 (6 bases). Per the germline V gene, CDR1 is KGHSH and CDR2 is LQKENI. V was trimmed by 3 bases and J by 4 bases, leaving 7 bases between them. The CDR3 has 13 amino acids. Written as DNA, the CDR3 is TGTGCCAGCTCACCCGACAGGAATCAGCCCCAGCATTTT. Its protein product is CASSPDRNQPQHF. Full variable domain (outside the CDR3, taken from reference TRBV18 and TRBJ1-5): NAGVMQNPRHLVRRRGQEARLRCSPMKGHSHVYWYRQLPEEGLKFMVYLQKENIIDESGMPKERFSAEFPKEGPSILRIQQVVRGDSAAYFCASSPDRNQPQHFGDGTRLSIL.

The rearrangement joins TRBV7-9 to TRBJ1-1; maybe TRBD1 (5 bases). CDR3 length: 12 amino acids. Germline V CDR1 and CDR2: SEHNR, FQNEAQ (reference sequence). V lost 5 bases and J lost 11, with 15 bases in between. The DNA for the CDR3 is TGTGCCAGCAGCCTAGGGCAGGGTGGCGCTTTCTTT. It translates to CASSLGQGGAFF. The full variable domain, its missing parts supplied by reference TRBV7-9 and TRBJ1-1, is DTGVSQNPRHKITKRGQNVTFRCDPISEHNRLYWYRQTLGQGPEFLTYFQNEAQLEKSRLLSDRFSAERPKGSFSTLEIQRTEQGDSAMYLCASSLGQGGAFFGQGTRLTVV.

This clone occurred once. This chain connects TRBV7-8 to TRBJ1-5; D is undetermined. The length of the CDR3 is 16 residues. Germline values: CDR1 SGHVS, CDR2 FQNEAQ. Trimming removed 0 bases at V and 3 bases at J, with 12 bases between. Here the CDR3 reads CASSLAAEGANQPQHF. The CDR3, as DNA: TGTGCCAGCAGCTTAGCGGCCGAGGGTGCCAATCAGCCCCAGCATTTT.

The chain joins TRBV11-2 to TRBJ1-2; weak D call: TRBD1 (6 bases). Trimming left V 4 bases short and J 4 bases short, with 13 bases between. Germline V gene sequence: CDR1 SGHAT, CDR2 FQNNGV. The CDR3 consists of 14 residues. The CDR3 DNA reads as TGTGCCAGCAGCTACGCCGACAGGACCTATGGCTACACCTTC. Encoded protein: CASSYADRTYGYTF.

J is TRBJ2-3 and V is TRBV7-9; D may be TRBD2 (6 bases). V lost 4 bases, J lost 6 bases, and 23 bases lay in between. Germline assignment: CDR1 SEHNR and CDR2 FQNEAQ (reference sequence). The CDR3 sequence is 17 residues long. The DNA of the CDR3 is TGTGCCAGCAGCTCCCCATTGACTAGGGAAATTTCCGATACGCAGTATTTT. This encodes CASSSPLTREISDTQYF. The variable domain in full, completed from reference TRBV7-9 and TRBJ2-3, reads DTGVSQNPRHKITKRGQNVTFRCDPISEHNRLYWYRQTLGQGPEFLTYFQNEAQLEKSRLLSDRFSAERPKGSFSTLEIQRTEQGDSAMYLCASSSPLTREISDTQYFGPGTRLTVL.

The rearrangement uses TRBV30 and TRBJ1-2, with TRBD1 identical over 12 bases. Germline loops: CDR1 GTSNPN, CDR2 SVGIG (reference sequence). CDR3 length: 15 amino acids. V shed 1 base, J shed 3 bases, and the junction held 3 bases outside the gene matches. In DNA, the CDR3 is TGTGCCTGGAGTGCCGGGACAGGGGGCTACTATGGCTACACCTTC. This translates into CAWSAGTGGYYGYTF.